These T cell receptor beta chains were read from a single sample in a study of blood T cell repertoires in COVID-19. Only in-frame clones appear in the TCRdb table, and some are missing; sequencing was by immunoSEQ multiplex PCR. The sample contains around 60,000 clones, roughly four fifths of which appear only once. The material sequenced was peripheral blood. The receptors stem from a man aged 50 to 60 with COVID-19, enrolled during active disease. The CDR3 runs from the conserved cysteine through the conserved F or W. A D gene is named only where the DNA matches it firmly. For some rows the clone size is stated as once, few or many, or as a class when expanded; others skip it.

abundance	j_gene	len	d_gene	v_gene	CDR3nt	CDR3aa
-	TRBJ2-7	12	TRBD1	TRBV6-5	TGTGCCAGCAGCCGGGACAGGGTCGAGCAGTACTTC	CASSRDRVEQYF
-	TRBJ1-2	14	-	TRBV5-1	TGCGCCAGCAGCGTGGGCCAGGGTTCCGGCGGCTACACCTTC	CASSVGQGSGGYTF
-	TRBJ2-7	13	-	TRBV7-2	TGTGCCAGCAGCCAGCGTCGGGTGTACGAGCAGTACTTC	CASSQRRVYEQYF
-	TRBJ1-6	16	-	TRBV6-6	TGTGCCAGCAGTTACCTCGGGAAGACATATAATTCACCCCTCCACTTT	CASSYLGKTYNSPLHF
-	TRBJ2-2	14	TRBD1	TRBV4-1	TGCGCCAGCAGCCCCCAGGGGGCCCCCGGGGAGCTGTTTTTT	CASSPQGAPGELFF
-	TRBJ2-2	15	-	TRBV5-5	TGTGCCAGCAGCCCACAGGGGGGGGACACCGGGGAGCTGTTTTTT	CASSPQGGDTGELFF
-	TRBJ2-7	15	-	TRBV28	TGTGCCAGCAGTCGTCAGGGGCTTATTATCTACGAGCAGTACTTC	CASSRQGLIIYEQYF
-	TRBJ2-1	14	TRBD2	TRBV6-5	TGTGCCAGCAGTCAGGGACTAGCGTACAATGAGCAGTTCTTC	CASSQGLAYNEQFF
-	TRBJ2-2	14	-	TRBV6-5	TGTGCCAGCTCCCCCTCCCGGGACACCGGGGAGCTGTTTTTT	CASSPSRDTGELFF
-	TRBJ1-1	12	-	TRBV7-9	TGTGCCAGCAGCTTTCAGGGGACTGAAGCTTTCTTT	CASSFQGTEAFF
-	TRBJ2-7	16	TRBD2	TRBV19	TGTGCCAGTAGTATCGATGGTAGCGGGAGGAGAGACGAGCAGTACTTC	CASSIDGSGRRDEQYF
-	TRBJ1-5	15	-	TRBV5-6	TGTGCCAGCAGCTTGAGGGGCCGTCAGGCTCAGCCCCAGCATTTT	CASSLRGRQAQPQHF
-	TRBJ2-1	12	TRBD2	TRBV6-5	TGTGCCAGCAGCCGGGGGGAAAGTGAGCAGTTCTTC	CASSRGESEQFF
-	TRBJ2-3	16	TRBD2	TRBV30	TGTGCCTGGAGGGAACTTGGGGGGAGGGCCGGGGATACGCAGTATTTT	CAWRELGGRAGDTQYF
-	TRBJ2-5	15	TRBD2	TRBV19	TGTGCCAGTAGTATGACTAGCGGGATTCAAGAGACCCAGTACTTC	CASSMTSGIQETQYF
-	TRBJ1-2	14	TRBD1	TRBV19	TGTGCCAGTAATCCAGGACAGGGTAACTATGGCTACACCTTC	CASNPGQGNYGYTF
-	TRBJ2-2	15	TRBD1	TRBV6-5	TGTGCCAGCAGACTCCGACAGGGGCGGACCGGGGAGCTGTTTTTT	CASRLRQGRTGELFF
-	TRBJ2-3	17	-	TRBV11-2	TGTGCCAGCAGCAGCCCTTATAGTCTTCTCAGCACAGATACGCAGTATTTT	CASSSPYSLLSTDTQYF
-	TRBJ2-1	15	TRBD2	TRBV6-5	TGTGCCAGCAGCCGCGGGGGACGCTACAACAATGAGCAGTTCTTC	CASSRGGRYNNEQFF
-	TRBJ1-5	13	-	TRBV4-1	TGCGCCAGCAGCCAAGATCATCCTACAGCCCAGCATTTT	CASSQDHPTAQHF
-	TRBJ2-2	15	TRBD1	TRBV25-1	TGTGCCAGCAGTGGGGCAGGGGGAAGGGCCGGGGAGCTGTTTTTT	CASSGAGGRAGELFF
few	TRBJ2-1	13	-	TRBV11-3	TGTGCCAGCAGCCCGACTCAAGACAATGAGCAGTTCTTC	CASSPTQDNEQFF
once	TRBJ1-1	13	-	TRBV3-1/TRBV3-2	TGTGCCAGCAGCCAAGAGCGCAGAGGGGAAGCTTTCTTT	CASSQERRGEAFF
-	TRBJ2-3	13	-	TRBV5-1	TGCGCCAGCAGCGGCACAGTCACAGATACGCAGTATTTT	CASSGTVTDTQYF
-	TRBJ1-5	20	-	TRBV19	TGTGCCAGTAGTATATCATTTAGGGGGACACTCGAGGGGAGCCATCAGCCCCAGCATTTT	CASSISFRGTLEGSHQPQHF
many	TRBJ2-7	14	TRBD1	TRBV9	TGTGCCAGCAGCGCTGGACAGGACTCCTACGAGCAGTACTTC	CASSAGQDSYEQYF
-	TRBJ1-5	15	-	TRBV28	TGTGCCAGCAGGCCCCCCGAGTGGAGCAATCAGCCCCAGCATTTT	CASRPPEWSNQPQHF
-	TRBJ2-7	16	TRBD2	TRBV18	TGTGCCAGCTCACCATCAACTAGCGGGAGCTTTCGCGAGCAGTACTTC	CASSPSTSGSFREQYF
-	TRBJ1-2	15	-	TRBV5-4	TGTGCCAGCAGCAATAAGACATCCTCTAACTATGGCTACACCTTC	CASSNKTSSNYGYTF
-	TRBJ2-1	18	TRBD2	TRBV24-1	TGTGCCACCAGTGATGGGCTAGCGGGAGTTTCCGGGTACAATGAGCAGTTCTTC	CATSDGLAGVSGYNEQFF
-	TRBJ2-1	15	TRBD2	TRBV5-6	TGTGCCAGCAGCTTGTATAGCGGGAATTACAATGAGCAGTTCTTC	CASSLYSGNYNEQFF
-	TRBJ2-1	16	TRBD1	TRBV7-9	TGTGCCAGCAGCTTAGGTTTCGGGACAGGGGACAATGAGCAGTTCTTC	CASSLGFGTGDNEQFF
-	TRBJ2-2	15	TRBD2	TRBV18	TGTGCCAGCTCAAAGGTAGCGGGGAGCACCGGGGAGCTGTTTTTT	CASSKVAGSTGELFF
-	TRBJ1-1	12	-	TRBV7-9	TGTGCCAGCAGCTTTATGGAGACTGAAGCTTTCTTT	CASSFMETEAFF
-	TRBJ1-6	14	TRBD1	TRBV6-5	TGTGCCAGCAGAGAGGGACAGCGGTATTCACCCCTCCACTTT	CASREGQRYSPLHF
-	TRBJ1-1	11	-	TRBV30	TGTGCCTGGAGCTCGTACACTGAAGCTTTCTTT	CAWSSYTEAFF
-	TRBJ2-2	15	TRBD2	TRBV6-1	TGTGCCAGCAGTGAGTTTAGCGGGAAGCCCGGGGAGCTGTTTTTT	CASSEFSGKPGELFF
-	TRBJ2-5	15	-	TRBV6-2/TRBV6-3	TGTGCCAGCAGTTCAGGGGACGGAGGCGAAGAGACCCAGTACTTC	CASSSGDGGEETQYF
-	TRBJ2-3	15	TRBD2	TRBV6-5	TGTGCCAGCAGTACCCGGCGGGGGGGCACAGATACGCAGTATTTT	CASSTRRGGTDTQYF
-	TRBJ2-7	12	-	TRBV7-9	TGTGCCAGCAGCTTAAGCGGAGGCGAGCAGTACTTC	CASSLSGGEQYF
-	TRBJ2-5	16	TRBD2	TRBV27	TGTGCCAGCAGTTTATTGACTAGCGGGAGGCAAGAGACCCAGTACTTC	CASSLLTSGRQETQYF